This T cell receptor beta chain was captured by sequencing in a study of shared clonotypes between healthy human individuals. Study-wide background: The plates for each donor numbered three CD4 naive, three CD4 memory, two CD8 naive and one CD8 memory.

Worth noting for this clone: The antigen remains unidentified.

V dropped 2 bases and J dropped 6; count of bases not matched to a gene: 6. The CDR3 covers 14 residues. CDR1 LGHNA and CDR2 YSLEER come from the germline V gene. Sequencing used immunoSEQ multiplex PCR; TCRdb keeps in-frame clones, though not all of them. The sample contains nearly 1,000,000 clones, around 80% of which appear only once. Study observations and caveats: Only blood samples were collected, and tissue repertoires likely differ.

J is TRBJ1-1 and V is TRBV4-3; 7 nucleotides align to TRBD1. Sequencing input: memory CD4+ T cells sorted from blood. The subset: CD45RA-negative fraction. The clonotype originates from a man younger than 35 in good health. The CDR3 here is CASSQIYTGAEAFF. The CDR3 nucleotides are TGCGCCAGCAGCCAAATCTATACAGGGGCTGAAGCTTTCTTT.